These 30 T cell receptor beta chains share one sample of origin, sequenced in a study of control samples from healthy donors and cancer patients. The repertoire was sequenced with immunoSEQ multiplex PCR; TCRdb's copy has only in-frame clones and lacks some. The table lists about 92,000 clones, around 80% of them singletons. Sequenced sample: blood. The receptors stem from a woman aged 55 to 70 in good health.

The V gene is TRBV2, the J gene TRBJ2-3; D is possibly TRBD1 (5 bases). Per germline, CDR1 SNHLY and CDR2 FYNNEI. Trimming pared 8 bases from V and 3 bases from J, leaving 21 bases between. The CDR3 is 16 amino acids. The chain's CDR3 is CASGQGWGLRTDTQYF. CDR3 bases: TGTGCCAGCGGCCAGGGATGGGGCCTTCGGACAGATACGCAGTATTTT.

This chain connects TRBV4-3 to TRBJ1-1; 10 bases agree with TRBD1. V shed 4 bases, J shed 5 bases, and the junction held 4 bases outside the gene matches. Germline CDR1 and CDR2: LGHNA and YSLEER. This CDR3 has 14 residues. CDR3 coding DNA: TGCGCCAGCAGCCCAGACAGGGGGCGAACTGAAGCTTTCTTT. Protein: CASSPDRGRTEAFF.

V and J are TRBV3-1 (or the pseudogene TRBV3-2) and TRBJ1-1, with a possible D match to TRBD1 (6 bases). CDR3 size: 15 residues. Per the germline V gene, CDR1 is LGHDT and CDR2 is YNNKEL (reference sequence). V shed 1 base and J shed 7 bases, with 16 bases lying between them. CDR3 loop: CASSQGHHLRGEAFF. As DNA, the CDR3 is TGTGCCAGCAGCCAAGGCCACCACCTCAGGGGTGAAGCTTTCTTT.

The gene calls are TRBV12-5 and TRBJ2-7, with 10 bases that match TRBD1. In germline, CDR1 is LGHNT, CDR2 FRNRAP. The length of the CDR3 is 16 residues. The J segment lost 3 bases and the V segment lost 5 bases, leaving 10 bases of the junction unmatched. The DNA of the CDR3 is TGTGCTAGTGGTCCTACCGGGACAGGGGTTTACTACGAGCAGTACTTC. Its translation: CASGPTGTGVYYEQYF. Using reference TRBV12-5 and TRBJ2-7 for the parts outside the CDR3, the full variable domain is DARVTQTPRHKVTEMGQEVTMRCQPILGHNTVFWYRQTMMQGLELLAYFRNRAPLDDSGMPKDRFSAEMPDATLATLKIQPSEPRDSAVYFCASGPTGTGVYYEQYFGPGTRLTVT.

This clone was counted a single time. DNA for the CDR3: TGTGCCAGCAGCCCCCCTGGGACTCGCGGAGGGGAGCAGTACTTC. Its protein is CASSPPGTRGGEQYF. This chain joins TRBV5-6 and TRBJ2-7, with D possibly TRBD2 on 6 matching bases. CDR1 SGHDT and CDR2 YYEEEE come from the germline V gene. The CDR3 has 15 residues. V was clipped by 4 bases and J by 7 bases, with 21 bases between them. Drawing the rest from reference TRBV5-6 and TRBJ2-7, the complete variable domain is DAGVTQSPTHLIKTRGQQVTLRCSPKSGHDTVSWYQQALGQGPQFIFQYYEEEERQRGNFPDRFSGHQFPNYSSELNVNALLLGDSALYLCASSPPGTRGGEQYFGPGTRLTVT.

The chain combines TRBV6-4 with TRBJ2-5; TRBD1 agrees at 11 bases. Germline lookup yields CDR1 MRHNA and CDR2 SNTAGT. The CDR3 length is 17 residues. With 1 base clipped from V and 5 bases from J, the junction kept 9 bases outside the gene matches. The CDR3 sequence: CASSDLYGTGGRETQYF. The CDR3 region has the DNA TGTGCCAGCAGTGACTTATACGGGACAGGGGGACGGGAGACCCAGTACTTC.

This clone was recorded only once. This chain connects TRBV5-1 to TRBJ2-6; D is unresolved. The CDR3 is 18 amino acids. CDR1 is SGHRS, CDR2 YFSETQ, per germline. Trimming cost V 0 bases and J 0 bases, with 13 bases left between them. The CDR3 sequence: CASSLDPGELSGANVLTF. CDR3 DNA sequence: TGCGCCAGCAGCTTGGATCCAGGAGAACTCTCTGGGGCCAACGTCCTGACTTTC.

The rearrangement joins TRBV18 to TRBJ2-2; possible D gene TRBD1, 6 bases. CDR3 length: 13 amino acids. Germline lookup yields CDR1 KGHSH and CDR2 LQKENI. Trimming shortened V by 4 bases and J by 5 bases, and 8 bases separated the two germline ends. CDR3 sequence (DNA): TGTGCCAGCTCACTACAGGGAACCGGGGAGCTGTTTTTT. This translates into CASSLQGTGELFF.

This clone showed up just once. The chain has TRBV5-1 and TRBJ1-4; D is possibly TRBD1 (6 bases). Trimming removed 5 bases from V and 7 bases from J, with 15 bases in between. This CDR3 region has 14 residues. In germline, CDR1 is SGHRS, CDR2 YFSETQ. The CDR3 region is CASRQGGEGEKLFF. CDR3 sequence (DNA): TGCGCCAGCAGACAGGGCGGGGAAGGTGAAAAACTGTTTTTT.

J is TRBJ2-7 and V is TRBV5-1; no clear D. Germline-derived CDR1 and CDR2 are SGHRS and YFSETQ. With 0 bases removed from V and 4 bases from J, the gap between germline ends came to 20 bases. CDR3 length equals 17 residues. This CDR3 is CASSLGTAEIGVYEQYF. In DNA, the CDR3 is TGCGCCAGCAGCTTGGGGACCGCCGAGATTGGGGTTTACGAGCAGTACTTC.

The J gene is TRBJ2-2, the V gene TRBV5-1, with D possibly TRBD2 on 5 matching bases. V was cut by 4 bases and J by 1 base, with 8 bases left in between. CDR1 and CDR2 from the germline V gene are SGHRS and YFSETQ. The CDR3 spans 14 residues. This CDR3 is CASSVTMNTGELFF. CDR3 bases: TGCGCCAGCAGCGTGACTATGAACACCGGGGAGCTGTTTTTT.

This chain uses TRBV6-5 with TRBJ1-5, with D tentatively TRBD1 (5 bases). V was pared by 6 bases and J by 4 bases, with 10 bases between. Looked up from germline, CDR1 is MNHEY and CDR2 is SVGAGI. The CDR3 runs to 13 residues. The CDR3 region is CASSGTGNQPQHF. The CDR3 DNA follows: TGTGCCAGCAGCGGGACGGGGAATCAGCCCCAGCATTTT.

The chain links TRBV28 to TRBJ2-6; 7 nucleotides agree with TRBD1. The CDR3 length is 16 residues. The germline gives CDR1 MDHEN, CDR2 SYDVKM. V dropped 6 bases and J dropped 4; count of bases not matched to a gene: 9. The CDR3 nucleotides read TGTGCCAGCAGAAACCAACAGGGGTCCGGGGCCAACGTCCTGACTTTC. Its translation is CASRNQQGSGANVLTF.

The chain carries TRBV5-6 and TRBJ1-4; TRBD1 aligns across 9 bases. The CDR3 runs to 15 residues. Germline V gives CDR1 SGHDT, CDR2 YYEEEE. V shed 2 bases and J 7 bases; nucleotides not matched to a gene: 6. The CDR3 loop is CASSFLTGGGEKLFF. As DNA, the CDR3 is TGTGCCAGCAGCTTTTTGACAGGGGGAGGTGAAAAACTGTTTTTT.

The chain recombines TRBV6-5 with TRBJ1-3; TRBD1 is a possible D gene (5 bases). Germline CDR1 and CDR2: MNHEY and SVGAGI. V was cut by 5 bases and J by 2 bases, with 10 bases left in between. CDR3 size: 14 residues. CDR3 in amino acids: CASSPRGAGNTIYF. CDR3 sequence (DNA): TGTGCCAGCAGTCCTCGAGGGGCTGGAAACACCATATATTTT.

J is TRBJ2-2 and V is TRBV4-3, with D possibly being TRBD1 (7 bases). The CDR3 extends over 18 amino acids. Trimming shortened V by 1 base and J by 2 bases, and 17 bases separated the two germline ends. Germline CDR1 LGHNA, CDR2 YSLEER. CDR3 DNA sequence: TGCGCCAGCAGCCAAGGGAGGGGGCAGGGTAGAAACACCGGGGAGCTGTTTTTT. This sequence encodes CASSQGRGQGRNTGELFF.

This clone was recorded once. The chain is built from TRBV2 and TRBJ1-3; D ambiguous. The CDR3 is 16 amino acids. The V and J ends lost 2 bases and 0 bases respectively, with 11 bases between them. Germline assignment: CDR1 SNHLY and CDR2 FYNNEI. CDR3: CASSERKARSGNTIYF. The DNA of the CDR3 is TGTGCCAGCAGTGAACGAAAGGCCCGCTCTGGAAACACCATATATTTT.

CDR3 bases: TGTGCCACCAGCAGAGATATCGACGGGAGGGCCTACGAGCAGTACTTC. It codes for CATSRDIDGRAYEQYF. The V call is TRBV15, the J call TRBJ2-7; TRBD2 matches at 8 bases. CDR3 size: 16 residues. CDR1 and CDR2 (germline): LNHNV, YYDKDF (reference sequence). J was trimmed by 2 bases and V by 0 bases; bases with no gene match: 6.

The V gene is TRBV6-1, the J gene TRBJ1-2; D remains unclear. Germline values: CDR1 MNHNS, CDR2 SASEGT. V was clipped by 1 base and J by 3 bases, with 12 bases between them. This CDR3 has 15 residues. CDR3 region: CASSEELQRYYGYTF. The CDR3 coding sequence is TGTGCCAGCAGTGAAGAGTTGCAAAGGTACTATGGCTACACCTTC.

The chain carries TRBV11-2 and TRBJ2-1; 10 nucleotides align to TRBD2. The CDR3 is made up of 15 amino acids. V was clipped by 3 bases and J by 5 bases; unmatched bases: 4. The V gene's germline CDR1 is SGHAT and CDR2 FQNNGV. The DNA of the CDR3 is TGTGCCAGCAGCTTGTCTAGCGGGGGCCACAATGAGCAGTTCTTC. Protein product: CASSLSSGGHNEQFF.

The rearrangement links TRBV12-5 to TRBJ1-1; no clear D. This CDR3 is built from 13 residues. CDR1 is LGHNT and CDR2 is FRNRAP in the germline V gene. V was cut by 5 bases and J by 0 bases, with 7 bases left in between. The CDR3 DNA reads TGTGCTAGTGGTAACAGCCTGAACACTGAAGCTTTCTTT. This translates into CASGNSLNTEAFF.

V is TRBV27 and J is TRBJ2-3, with a tentative D call TRBD2 (6 bases). The germline CDR1 and CDR2 sequences are MNHEY and SMNVEV (reference sequence). The CDR3 has 14 amino acids. The V gene lost 6 bases and the J gene lost 2 bases, with 12 bases spanning the gap. The chain's CDR3 is CASSREDVTDTQYF. CDR3 sequence (DNA): TGTGCCAGCAGCAGGGAGGATGTCACAGATACGCAGTATTTT.

The chain combines TRBV10-3 with TRBJ1-6; 7 positions match TRBD1. The CDR3 contains 13 residues. Unmatched junction bases numbered 10, after V lost 10 bases and J lost 10 bases. CDR1 is ENHRY, CDR2 SYGVKD, per germline. Here the CDR3 reads CATLTGFGSPLHF. CDR3 nucleotides: TGTGCCACCCTGACAGGGTTCGGGTCACCCCTCCACTTT.

The genes are TRBV2 and TRBJ2-4, with TRBD2 identical over 9 bases. V lost 6 bases, J lost 7 bases, and 4 bases stayed unmatched. The length of the CDR3 is 13 residues. From germline, CDR1 is SNHLY and CDR2 FYNNEI. The CDR3 reads CASSLGLANIQYF. In DNA, the CDR3 is TGTGCCAGCAGCCTGGGACTAGCTAACATTCAGTACTTC.

Worth noting for this clone: Sequence at one end of the junction differs from germline and may be a read error. This chain links TRBV3-1 (or the pseudogene TRBV3-2) with TRBJ1-2; 12 nucleotides agree with TRBD1. This CDR3 spans 16 amino acids. CDR1 is LGHDT and CDR2 is YNNKEL in the germline V gene (reference sequence). In nucleotides, the CDR3 is TGTGCCAGCAGCATACGGGACAGGGGGCTTAACTCTGGCTACACCTTC. Its protein is CASSIRDRGLNSGYTF.

The chain is built from TRBV6-1 and TRBJ1-1, with D possibly TRBD1 on 5 matching bases. Trimming removed 3 bases at V and 6 bases at J, with 11 bases between. The CDR3 runs to 13 residues. From germline, CDR1 is MNHNS and CDR2 SASEGT. DNA of the CDR3: TGTGCCAGCAGTGATGGGGGGAGCGCTGAAGCTTTCTTT. Its protein is CASSDGGSAEAFF.

The V gene is TRBV7-8, the J gene TRBJ2-5; 7 positions agree with TRBD1. There are 13 residues in the CDR3. CDR1 is SGHVS and CDR2 is FQNEAQ in the germline V gene. V trimming: 8 bases; J trimming: 9 bases; junction bases outside the gene matches: 12. Here the CDR3 reads CASANRGPGAQYF. In nucleotides, the CDR3 is TGTGCCAGCGCCAACAGGGGACCTGGGGCCCAGTACTTC. Full variable domain (rest looked up from reference TRBV7-8 and TRBJ2-5): GAGVSQSPRYKVAKRGQDVALRCDPISGHVSLFWYQQALGQGPEFLTYFQNEAQLDKSGLPSDRFFAERPEGSVSTLKIQRTQQEDSAVYLCASANRGPGAQYFGPGTRLLVL.

The chain joins TRBV19 to TRBJ2-7; TRBD2 aligns across 9 bases. The germline CDR1 and CDR2 sequences are LNHDA and SQIVND (reference sequence). Trimming removed 1 base from V and 2 bases from J; junction bases left unmatched: 3. This CDR3 has 15 amino acids. DNA for the CDR3: TGTGCCAGTAGTATAGGACTAGCGGCAACCTACGAGCAGTACTTC. Protein: CASSIGLAATYEQYF.

This clone has only one observation. This sequence joins TRBV3-1 (or the pseudogene TRBV3-2) and TRBJ1-2; D perhaps matches TRBD1 (5 bases). This CDR3 is built from 14 residues. Trimming took off 1 base at V and 3 bases at J, with 9 bases between the two ends. Germline assignment: CDR1 LGHDT and CDR2 YNNKEL (reference sequence). The chain's CDR3 is CASSQGGTDYGYTF. The CDR3 nucleotides are TGTGCCAGCAGCCAAGGCGGGACCGACTATGGCTACACCTTC.

The V call is TRBV12-3 or TRBV12-4, the J call TRBJ1-3; D unclear. This CDR3 comprises 13 residues. V lost 8 bases, J lost 0 bases, and 8 bases lay in between. The CDR3 reads CASQESSGNTIYF. The CDR3 DNA reads as TGTGCCAGCCAGGAGTCCTCTGGAAACACCATATATTTT.